These 15 T cell receptor beta chains were sequenced from one sample in a study of control samples from healthy donors and cancer patients. Some clones are missing from TCRdb's copy, which holds only in-frame ones; the method was immunoSEQ multiplex PCR. The sample has about 100,000 clones, about 90% seen once. Sequencing was done on a sample of blood. The receptors were gathered from a woman aged 45 to 65 in good health.

The chain uses TRBV12-3 or TRBV12-4 and TRBJ1-1; possible D gene TRBD1, 6 bases. This CDR3 has 13 amino acids. The V end lost 7 bases, the J end lost 3 bases, and 12 bases lay between the germline ends. The CDR3 DNA reads TGTGCCAGCACCGTCTACAGGGACACTGAAGCTTTCTTT. It yields the protein CASTVYRDTEAFF.

The rearrangement links TRBV18 to TRBJ2-3; D is unclear. CDR1 and CDR2 from the germline V gene are KGHSH and LQKENI. The CDR3 is 13 residues long. V was pared by 0 bases and J by 7 bases, with 8 bases between. The CDR3 DNA reads TGTGCCAGCTCACCACCTGCCCAGAATACGCAGTATTTT. Its protein product is CASSPPAQNTQYF.

The chain has TRBV27 and TRBJ2-2; TRBD2 agrees at 13 bases. This CDR3 has 17 amino acids. The germline gives CDR1 MNHEY, CDR2 SMNVEV (reference sequence). Trimming took 8 bases from V and 6 from J; bases not matched to a gene: 12. Here the CDR3 DNA reads TGTGCCAGCGCAGGCAGACTGACTAGCGGGAGGCCCGGGGAGCTGTTTTTT. Translating gives CASAGRLTSGRPGELFF.

The V call is TRBV24-1, the J call TRBJ2-7; 10 nucleotides match TRBD2. The CDR3 is made up of 13 amino acids. CDR1 KGHDR and CDR2 SFDVKD come from the germline V gene. V trimming: 9 bases; J trimming: 0 bases; junction bases outside the gene matches: 1. As DNA, the CDR3 is TGTGCCACCCGGACTAGCGGCTCCTACGAGCAGTACGTC. Residues: CATRTSGSYEQYV.

The chain couples TRBV27 to TRBJ1-6; 8 positions match TRBD1. CDR3 size: 15 residues. Per germline, CDR1 MNHEY and CDR2 SMNVEV (reference sequence). V was clipped by 3 bases and J by 10 bases; unmatched bases: 8. CDR3 sequence reads: CASSFFPGTGSPLHF. The CDR3 DNA follows: TGTGCCAGCAGTTTTTTTCCAGGGACAGGCTCACCCCTCCACTTT.

The V call is TRBV5-6, the J call TRBJ2-5; TRBD1 matches 8 bases. Germline values: CDR1 SGHDT, CDR2 YYEEEE. V lost 3 bases to trimming and J lost 6 bases; unmatched junction nucleotides: 4. The CDR3 has 13 residues. The CDR3 sequence is CASSWTGLQTQYF. The CDR3 nucleotides read TGTGCCAGCAGCTGGACAGGGTTACAGACCCAGTACTTC.

The rearrangement links TRBV2 to TRBJ1-2; 10 bases agree with TRBD1. The CDR3 runs 13 residues. From germline, CDR1 is SNHLY and CDR2 FYNNEI. After removal of 6 bases from V and 4 bases from J, the junction contained 2 bases not matched to a gene. The CDR3 loop reads CASSRQGAYGYTF. CDR3 bases: TGTGCCAGCAGCAGACAGGGGGCCTATGGCTACACCTTC.

The rearrangement joins TRBV6-5 to TRBJ2-3; maybe TRBD1 (6 bases). V lost 6 bases to trimming and J lost 2 bases, with 9 bases between them. There are 13 residues in the CDR3. Germline V CDR1 and CDR2: MNHEY, SVGAGI. This chain's CDR3 is CASSHRDTDTQYF. The CDR3 nucleotides are TGTGCCAGCAGCCACAGGGACACAGATACGCAGTATTTT.

The sample holds a few counts of this clone. The gene calls are TRBV6-1 and TRBJ2-1; D gene unclear. Germline V gives CDR1 MNHNS, CDR2 SASEGT. The CDR3 loop spans 16 amino acids. The V and J ends lost 2 bases and 6 bases respectively, with 17 bases between them. CDR3 DNA: TGTGCCAGCAGTGAATACGGAATAGCTTCCGTCAATGAGCAGTTCTTC. Residues: CASSEYGIASVNEQFF.

The CDR3 is CSASKGALNSPLHF. In DNA, the CDR3 is TGCAGTGCCAGTAAAGGAGCGCTTAATTCACCCCTCCACTTT. V usage is TRBV20-1 and J usage is TRBJ1-6; D unclear. Trimming removed 6 bases at V and 6 bases at J, with 15 bases between. The CDR3 runs to 14 residues. Germline assignment: CDR1 DFQATT and CDR2 SNEGSKA (reference sequence).

The gene calls are TRBV13 and TRBJ2-3, with D perhaps TRBD2 (7 bases). This CDR3 has 17 residues. Trimming left V 8 bases short and J 4 bases short, with 25 bases between. Per the germline V gene, CDR1 is PRHDT and CDR2 is FYEKMQ (reference sequence). The CDR3 region has the DNA TGTGCCAGCGGGGGGGGCCTTGGCGGTAAGGGGCCAGATACGCAGTATTTT. This codes for CASGGGLGGKGPDTQYF. The full variable domain, completed using reference TRBV13 and TRBJ2-3, is AAGVIQSPRHLIKEKRETATLKCYPIPRHDTVYWYQQGPGQDPQFLISFYEKMQSDKGSIPDRFSAQQFSDYHSELNMSSLELGDSALYFCASGGGLGGKGPDTQYFGPGTRLTVL.

The chain combines TRBV10-2 with TRBJ1-5; maybe TRBD1 (5 bases). The germline V gene encodes CDR1 WSHSY and CDR2 SAAADI. The CDR3 runs to 16 residues. The V end lost 2 bases, the J end lost 0 bases, and 11 bases lay between the germline ends. The CDR3 DNA follows: TGCGCCAGCAGTGAGGCCCCAGGGAATAGCAATCAGCCCCAGCATTTT. Residues: CASSEAPGNSNQPQHF.

This clone was picked up a small number of times. At the DNA level, this CDR3 is encoded by other sequences in the same sample as well. The chain is built from TRBV18 and TRBJ2-7, with D unresolved. From germline, CDR1 is KGHSH and CDR2 LQKENI. There are 13 residues in the CDR3. V gave up 6 bases and J gave up 5 bases, with 14 bases separating them. For the CDR3, the DNA is TGTGCCAGCTCCGGCAGGTCGCCTGACGAGCAGTACTTC. Protein sequence: CASSGRSPDEQYF.

The chain uses TRBV19 and TRBJ2-3; 10 bases are a match to TRBD2. The CDR3 covers 18 residues. The germline CDR1 and CDR2 sequences are LNHDA and SQIVND (reference sequence). V lost 5 bases, J lost 1 base, and 12 bases stayed unmatched. CDR3 sequence (DNA): TGTGCCAGTAGTCCCCCCCTCCCTCTAGCGGGGGGCACAGATACGCAGTATTTT. Encoded protein: CASSPPLPLAGGTDTQYF.

As regards this clone: In the same sample, other DNA sequences code for this CDR3. This rearrangement joins TRBV19 to TRBJ2-3; 8 positions match TRBD2. Germline loops: CDR1 LNHDA, CDR2 SQIVND (reference sequence). V shed 0 bases and J 6 bases; nucleotides not matched to a gene: 8. This CDR3 is built from 16 residues. CDR3 sequence: CASSIETSGSRDTQYF. The CDR3 region has the DNA TGTGCCAGTAGTATAGAAACCAGCGGGAGCCGGGATACGCAGTATTTT.